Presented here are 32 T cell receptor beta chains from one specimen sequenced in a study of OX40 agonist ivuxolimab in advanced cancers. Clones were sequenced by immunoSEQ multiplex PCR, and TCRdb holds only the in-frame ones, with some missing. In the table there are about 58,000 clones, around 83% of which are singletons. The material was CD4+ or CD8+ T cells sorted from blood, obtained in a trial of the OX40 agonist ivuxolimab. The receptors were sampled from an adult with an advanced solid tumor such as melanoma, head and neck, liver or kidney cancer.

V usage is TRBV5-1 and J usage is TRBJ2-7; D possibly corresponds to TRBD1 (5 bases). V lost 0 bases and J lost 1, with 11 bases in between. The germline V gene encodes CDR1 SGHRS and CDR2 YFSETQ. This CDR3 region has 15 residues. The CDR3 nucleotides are TGCGCCAGCAGCTTGGCCGGGCAGGGATCCTACGAGCAGTACTTC. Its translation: CASSLAGQGSYEQYF.

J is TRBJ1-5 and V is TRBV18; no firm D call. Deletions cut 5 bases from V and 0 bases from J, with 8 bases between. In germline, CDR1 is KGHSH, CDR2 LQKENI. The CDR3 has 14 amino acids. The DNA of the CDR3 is TGTGCCAGCTCATTCCAGTATAGCAATCAGCCCCAGCATTTT. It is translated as CASSFQYSNQPQHF.

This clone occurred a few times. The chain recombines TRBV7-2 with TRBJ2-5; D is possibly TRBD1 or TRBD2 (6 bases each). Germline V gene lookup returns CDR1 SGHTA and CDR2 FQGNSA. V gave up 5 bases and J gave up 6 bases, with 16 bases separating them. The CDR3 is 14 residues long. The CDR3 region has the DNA TGTGCCAGCAGCCGGGGGCCCAGCGGACAGACCCAGTACTTC. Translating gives CASSRGPSGQTQYF. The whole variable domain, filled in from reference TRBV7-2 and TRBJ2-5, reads GAGVSQSPSNKVTEKGKDVELRCDPISGHTALYWYRQSLGQGLEFLIYFQGNSAPDKSGLPSDRFSAERTGGSVSTLTIQRTQQEDSAVYLCASSRGPSGQTQYFGPGTRLLVL.

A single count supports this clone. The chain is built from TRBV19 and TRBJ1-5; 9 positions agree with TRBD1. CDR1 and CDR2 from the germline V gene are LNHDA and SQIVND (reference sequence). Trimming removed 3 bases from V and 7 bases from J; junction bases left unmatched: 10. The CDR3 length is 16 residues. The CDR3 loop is CASSIEGTGIRQPQHF. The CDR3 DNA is TGTGCCAGTAGTATCGAGGGGACAGGGATCCGGCAGCCCCAGCATTTT. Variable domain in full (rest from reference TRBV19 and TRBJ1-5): DGGITQSPKYLFRKEGQNVTLSCEQNLNHDAMYWYRQDPGQGLRLIYYSQIVNDFQKGDIAEGYSVSREKKESFPLTVTSAQKNPTAFYLCASSIEGTGIRQPQHFGDGTRLSIL.

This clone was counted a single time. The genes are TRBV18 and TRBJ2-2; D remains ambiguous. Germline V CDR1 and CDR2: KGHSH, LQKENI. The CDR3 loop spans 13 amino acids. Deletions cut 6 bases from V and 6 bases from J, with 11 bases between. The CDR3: CASSPSGPGELFF. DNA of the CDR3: TGTGCCAGCTCGCCCTCAGGCCCCGGGGAGCTGTTTTTT.

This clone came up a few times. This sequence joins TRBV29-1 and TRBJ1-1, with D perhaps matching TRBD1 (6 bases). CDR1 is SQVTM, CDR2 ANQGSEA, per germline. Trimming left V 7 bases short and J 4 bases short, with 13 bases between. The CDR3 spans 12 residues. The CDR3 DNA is TGCAGCGCATTGACAGGCCGCACTGAAGCTTTCTTT. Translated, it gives CSALTGRTEAFF.

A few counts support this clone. The DNA of the CDR3 is TGTGCCAGTTCATCCGGGGGGACCAACAATCAGCCCCAGCATTTT. Translating it yields CASSSGGTNNQPQHF. The chain carries TRBV19 and TRBJ1-5; TRBD1 is a possible D gene (5 bases). The CDR3 length is 15 residues. Germline V lookup: CDR1 LNHDA, CDR2 SQIVND (reference sequence). V was trimmed by 8 bases and J by 3 bases, leaving 17 bases between them.

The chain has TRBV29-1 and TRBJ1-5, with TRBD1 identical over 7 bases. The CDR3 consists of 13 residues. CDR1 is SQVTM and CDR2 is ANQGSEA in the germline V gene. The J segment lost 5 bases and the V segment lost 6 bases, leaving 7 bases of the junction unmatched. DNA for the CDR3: TGCAGCGTCGGTACAGGGGCATATCAGCCCCAGCATTTT. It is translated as CSVGTGAYQPQHF.

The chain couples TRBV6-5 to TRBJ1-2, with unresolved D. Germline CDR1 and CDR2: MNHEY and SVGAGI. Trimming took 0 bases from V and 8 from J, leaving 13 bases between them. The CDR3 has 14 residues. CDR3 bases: TGTGCCAGCAGTTACTCGAGGTGGGTCGGCGGCTACACCTTC. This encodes CASSYSRWVGGYTF.

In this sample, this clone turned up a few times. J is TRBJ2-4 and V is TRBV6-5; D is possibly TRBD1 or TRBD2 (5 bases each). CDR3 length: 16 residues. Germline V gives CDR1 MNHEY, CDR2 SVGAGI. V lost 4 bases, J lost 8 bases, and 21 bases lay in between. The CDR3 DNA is TGTGCCAGCAGTTCCCAGGCGCGCTTGCTGGGGGACATTCAGTACTTC. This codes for CASSSQARLLGDIQYF.

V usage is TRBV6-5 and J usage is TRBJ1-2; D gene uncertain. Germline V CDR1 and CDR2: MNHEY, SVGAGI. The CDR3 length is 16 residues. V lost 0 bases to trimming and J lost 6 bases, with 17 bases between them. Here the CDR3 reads CASSYSIPTTNHGYTF. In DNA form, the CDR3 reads TGTGCCAGCAGTTACTCGATCCCGACAACGAACCATGGCTACACCTTC.

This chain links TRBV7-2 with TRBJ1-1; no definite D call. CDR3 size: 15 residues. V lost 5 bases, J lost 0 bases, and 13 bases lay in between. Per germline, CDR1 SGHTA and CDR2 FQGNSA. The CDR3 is CASSQQPQMNTEAFF. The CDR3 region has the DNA TGTGCCAGCAGCCAGCAGCCACAGATGAACACTGAAGCTTTCTTT.

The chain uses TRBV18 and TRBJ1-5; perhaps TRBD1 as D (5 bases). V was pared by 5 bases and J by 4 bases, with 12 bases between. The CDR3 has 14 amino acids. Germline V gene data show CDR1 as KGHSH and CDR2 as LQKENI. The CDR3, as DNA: TGTGCCAGCTCAACCCAGAAGGGGAATCAGCCCCAGCATTTT. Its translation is CASSTQKGNQPQHF.

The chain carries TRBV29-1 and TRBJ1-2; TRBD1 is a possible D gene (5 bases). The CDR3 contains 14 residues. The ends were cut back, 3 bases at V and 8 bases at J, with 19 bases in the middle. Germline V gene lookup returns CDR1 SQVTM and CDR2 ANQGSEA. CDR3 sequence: CSVEDWGGTAGYTF. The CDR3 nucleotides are TGCAGCGTTGAGGACTGGGGGGGGACGGCGGGCTACACCTTC.

CDR3 DNA sequence: TGTGCCAGCAGCACAAACGATCAGCCCCAGCATTTT. Translated: CASSTNDQPQHF. V and J are TRBV6-6 and TRBJ1-5; no firm D call. V was shortened by 6 bases and J by 5 bases, with 8 bases between the two germline ends. The CDR3 runs 12 residues. The germline V gene encodes CDR1 MNHNY and CDR2 SVGAGI (reference sequence).

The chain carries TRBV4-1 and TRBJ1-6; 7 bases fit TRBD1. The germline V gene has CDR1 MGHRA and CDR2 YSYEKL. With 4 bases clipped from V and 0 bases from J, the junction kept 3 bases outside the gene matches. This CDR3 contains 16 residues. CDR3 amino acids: CASSRGDSSYNSPLHF. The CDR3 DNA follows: TGCGCCAGCAGCCGAGGGGACAGCTCCTATAATTCACCCCTCCACTTT.

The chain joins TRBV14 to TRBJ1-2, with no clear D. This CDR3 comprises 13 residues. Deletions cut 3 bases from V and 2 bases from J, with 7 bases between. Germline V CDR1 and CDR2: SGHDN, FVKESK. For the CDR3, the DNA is TGTGCCAGCAGCCATGCCAGGAACTATGGCTACACCTTC. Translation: CASSHARNYGYTF.

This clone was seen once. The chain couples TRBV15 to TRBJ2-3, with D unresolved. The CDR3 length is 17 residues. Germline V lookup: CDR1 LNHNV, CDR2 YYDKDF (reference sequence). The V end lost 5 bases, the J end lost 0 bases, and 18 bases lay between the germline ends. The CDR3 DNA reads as TGTGCCACCAGCGGTAGAGCTACGGGCCTGAGCACAGATACGCAGTATTTT. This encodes CATSGRATGLSTDTQYF.

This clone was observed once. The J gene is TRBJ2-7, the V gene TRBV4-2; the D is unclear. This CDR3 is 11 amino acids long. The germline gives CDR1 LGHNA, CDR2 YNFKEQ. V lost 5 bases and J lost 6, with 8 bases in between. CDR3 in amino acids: CASSFLGEQYF. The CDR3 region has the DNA TGTGCCAGCAGCTTTTTGGGCGAGCAGTACTTC.

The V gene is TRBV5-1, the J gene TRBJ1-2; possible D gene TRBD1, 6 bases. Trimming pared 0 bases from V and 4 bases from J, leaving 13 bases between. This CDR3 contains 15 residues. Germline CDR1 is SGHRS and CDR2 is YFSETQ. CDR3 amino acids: CASSLGTGATYGYTF. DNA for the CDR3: TGCGCCAGCAGCTTGGGAACGGGGGCGACCTATGGCTACACCTTC.

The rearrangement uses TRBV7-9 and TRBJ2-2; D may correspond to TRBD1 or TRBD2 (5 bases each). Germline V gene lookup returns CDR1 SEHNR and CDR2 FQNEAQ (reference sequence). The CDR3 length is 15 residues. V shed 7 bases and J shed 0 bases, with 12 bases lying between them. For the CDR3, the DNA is TGTGCCAGCAACCACGGGGCCGCGAACACCGGGGAGCTGTTTTTT. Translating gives CASNHGAANTGELFF. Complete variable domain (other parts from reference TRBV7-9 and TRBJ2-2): DTGVSQNPRHKITKRGQNVTFRCDPISEHNRLYWYRQTLGQGPEFLTYFQNEAQLEKSRLLSDRFSAERPKGSFSTLEIQRTEQGDSAMYLCASNHGAANTGELFFGEGSRLTVL.

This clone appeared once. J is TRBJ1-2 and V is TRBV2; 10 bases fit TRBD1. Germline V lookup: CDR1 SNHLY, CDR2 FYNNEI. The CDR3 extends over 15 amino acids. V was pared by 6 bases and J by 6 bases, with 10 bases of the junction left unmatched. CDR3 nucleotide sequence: TGTGCCAGCAGCCCAGAGACAGGGGGCAGGAATGGCTACACCTTC. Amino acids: CASSPETGGRNGYTF.

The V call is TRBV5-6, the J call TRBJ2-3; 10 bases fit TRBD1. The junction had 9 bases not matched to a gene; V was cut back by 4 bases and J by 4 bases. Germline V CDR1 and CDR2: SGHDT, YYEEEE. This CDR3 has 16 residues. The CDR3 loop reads CASSPVWDRGPDTQYF. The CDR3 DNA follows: TGTGCCAGCAGCCCGGTCTGGGACAGGGGTCCAGATACGCAGTATTTT.

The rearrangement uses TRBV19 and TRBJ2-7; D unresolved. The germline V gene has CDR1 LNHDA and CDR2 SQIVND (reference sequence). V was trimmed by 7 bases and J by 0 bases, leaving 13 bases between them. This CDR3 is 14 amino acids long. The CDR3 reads CASNPSLSSYEQYF. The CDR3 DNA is TGTGCCAGTAATCCCTCCCTAAGCTCCTACGAGCAGTACTTC.

CDR3: CSARTATYEQYF. The CDR3 DNA is TGCAGCGCCCGGACAGCCACCTACGAGCAGTACTTC. V usage is TRBV29-1 and J usage is TRBJ2-7, with a weak D call TRBD1 (6 bases). Trimming cost V 7 bases and J 2 bases, with 12 bases left between them. This CDR3 is 12 amino acids long. The germline gives CDR1 SQVTM, CDR2 ANQGSEA.

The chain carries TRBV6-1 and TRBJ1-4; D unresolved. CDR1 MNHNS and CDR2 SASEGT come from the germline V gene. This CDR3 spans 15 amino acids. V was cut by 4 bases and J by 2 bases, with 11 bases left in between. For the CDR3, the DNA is TGTGCCAGCAGTGGCCCCCGACGGACTAATGAAAAACTGTTTTTT. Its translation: CASSGPRRTNEKLFF.

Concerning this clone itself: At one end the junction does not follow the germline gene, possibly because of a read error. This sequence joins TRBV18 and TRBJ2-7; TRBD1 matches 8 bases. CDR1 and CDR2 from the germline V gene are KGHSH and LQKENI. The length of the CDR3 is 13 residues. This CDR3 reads CASSRTGSAGMDF. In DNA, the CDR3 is TGTGCCAGCTCACGGACAGGGTCCGCGGGCATGGACTTC.

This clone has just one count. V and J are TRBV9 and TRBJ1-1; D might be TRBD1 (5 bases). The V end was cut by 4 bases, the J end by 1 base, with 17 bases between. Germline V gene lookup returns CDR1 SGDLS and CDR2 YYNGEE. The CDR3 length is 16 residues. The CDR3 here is CASSRRGSNGNTEAFF. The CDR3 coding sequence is TGTGCCAGCAGCCGTAGGGGATCCAACGGGAACACTGAAGCTTTCTTT.

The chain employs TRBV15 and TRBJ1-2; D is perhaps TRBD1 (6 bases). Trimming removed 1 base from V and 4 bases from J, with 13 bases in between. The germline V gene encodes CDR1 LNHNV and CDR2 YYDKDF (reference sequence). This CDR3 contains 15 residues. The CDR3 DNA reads TGTGCCACCAGCAGAGCGGGGGGCCTGGCCTATGGCTACACCTTC. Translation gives CATSRAGGLAYGYTF.

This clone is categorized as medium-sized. The CDR3 DNA sequence: TGTGCCAGCAGTGTCCGGGACAAAAATCAGCCCCAGCATTTT. It specifies CASSVRDKNQPQHF. The chain employs TRBV2 and TRBJ1-5, with D perhaps matching TRBD1 (6 bases). The CDR3 sequence is 14 residues long. Germline loops: CDR1 SNHLY, CDR2 FYNNEI. The V end lost 4 bases, the J end lost 4 bases, and 11 bases lay between the germline ends. The variable domain in full, completed from reference TRBV2 and TRBJ1-5, reads EPEVTQTPSHQVTQMGQEVILRCVPISNHLYFYWYRQILGQKVEFLVSFYNNEISEKSEIFDDQFSVERPDGSNFTLKIRSTKLEDSAMYFCASSVRDKNQPQHFGDGTRLSIL.

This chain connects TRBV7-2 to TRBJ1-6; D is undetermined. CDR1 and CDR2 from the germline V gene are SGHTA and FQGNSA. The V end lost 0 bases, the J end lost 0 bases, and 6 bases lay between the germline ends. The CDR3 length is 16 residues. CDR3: CASSLAASSYNSPLHF. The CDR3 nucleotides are TGTGCCAGCAGCTTAGCGGCGAGCTCCTATAATTCACCCCTCCACTTT.

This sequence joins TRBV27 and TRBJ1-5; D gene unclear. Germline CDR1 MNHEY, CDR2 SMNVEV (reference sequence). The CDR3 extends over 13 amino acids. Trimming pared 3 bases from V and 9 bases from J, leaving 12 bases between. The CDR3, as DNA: TGTGCCAGCAGTTTGTTGGGTCCCCGGCCCCAGCATTTT. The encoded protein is CASSLLGPRPQHF.